This TCR beta chain was captured by sequencing in a study of vaccination and CD4 T cells after COVID-19. As for this clonotype: Its antigen is still unknown.

Treatment meaning: roughly 10-day PBMC culture with coronavirus spike peptide pools or control peptides (ViraFEST assay). The CDR3 covers 15 residues. Germline V gene data show CDR1 as MNHNS and CDR2 as SASEGT. The ends were cut back, 5 bases at V and 5 bases at J, with 18 bases in the middle. Sequencing of DNA taken from cultured CD4+ T cells relied on the Oncomine TCR Beta short-read assay. In this case, cultured CD4+ T cells provided the extracted genomic DNA. In TCRdb, the PCR reads were re-called with MiXCR into one record per CDR3 protein. The table shows fewer than 8,000 distinct CDR3 sequences, with approximately 55% occurring only once.

This rearrangement joins TRBV6-1 to TRBJ2-5; maybe TRBD2 (5 bases). The specimen was CD4+ T cells from blood, cultured in vitro. This clonotype was sampled from a human donor who had recovered from COVID-19. CDR3 DNA sequence: TGTGCCAGCAGTCACCGGACTCCGGGCGGGGAGACCCAGTACTTC. Translated, it gives CASSHRTPGGETQYF.